Sequencing of this T cell receptor (beta chain) was carried out in a study of T cell changes during pregnancy in multiple sclerosis. The repertoire was sequenced with immunoSEQ multiplex PCR; TCRdb's copy has only in-frame clones and lacks some. Here the sample spans over 60,000 clones, 96% being singletons. There are 14 residues in the CDR3. CDR1 and CDR2 from the germline V gene are LNHNV and YYDKDF (reference sequence). V gave up 4 bases and J gave up 5 bases, with 14 bases separating them. The specimen was CD8+ T cells from peripheral blood mononuclear cells, collected after pregnancy. The receptor was derived from a female donor with multiple sclerosis, enrolled in a pregnancy study. The genes are TRBV15 and TRBJ1-2; D is uncertain. The CDR3 region is CATSIKRVGYGYTF. In DNA form, the CDR3 reads TGTGCCACCAGCATCAAGAGGGTTGGGTATGGCTACACCTTC.